The present T cell receptor beta chain was sequenced within a study of cytomegalovirus exposure and HLA in healthy donors. This CDR3 spans 14 amino acids. The V end lost 4 bases, the J end lost 4 bases, and 16 bases lay between the germline ends. CDR1 and CDR2 from the germline V gene are GTSNPN and SVGIG (reference sequence). This clone appeared a few times. The antigen is undetermined. Vbeta (60) and Jbeta (13) primers were used in the PCR. The assay was immunoSEQ multiplex PCR, and TCRdb's table has in-frame clones only and misses some. The data show around 190,000 clones, nearly 80% seen once. Whole-study results and caveats: Researchers reported in a later analysis that a missense DCLRE1C variant was tied to TCR beta V- and J-gene trimming. A few V segments could not be told apart, such as TRBV6-2 and TRBV6-3, and were left out.

The sample was PBMCs. The V gene is TRBV30, the J gene TRBJ1-1, with D unclear. This TCR was sampled from a female donor in good health and CMV-seronegative. CDR3 protein: CAWIRGLPGTEAFF. CDR3 bases: TGTGCCTGGATCCGAGGACTGCCCGGCACTGAAGCTTTCTTT.